These 14 T cell receptor beta chains were all obtained from the same sample, sequenced in a study of T cells in women clearing cervical HPV infection. Profiled with immunoSEQ multiplex PCR; TCRdb holds only in-frame clones, not every one. The sample holds approximately 35,000 clones. The sample was blood buffy coat. All receptors come from a woman aged 18-70 years with a cervical HPV16 infection that either progressed to CIN3+ or cleared (not recorded which).

About this clone itself: The CDR3 extends 3 residues past the end of the read, so its final part is completed from the germline J gene. The chain recombines TRBV7-6 with TRBJ1-4; D gene uncertain. V was cut by 1 base and J by 5 bases, with 8 bases left in between. This CDR3 region has 14 residues. Germline lookup yields CDR1 SGHVS and CDR2 FNYEAQ. CDR3: CASSLVHGNEKLFF. The sequenced part of the CDR3 DNA is TGTGCCAGCAGCTTAGTCCACGGGAATGAAAAA. The full variable domain, completed using reference TRBV7-6 and TRBJ1-4, is GAGVSQSPRYKVTKRGQDVALRCDPISGHVSLYWYRQALGQGPEFLTYFNYEAQQDKSGLPNDRFSAERPEGSISTLTIQRTEQRDSAMYRCASSLVHGNEKLFFGSGTQLSVL.

CDR3 region: CASSNAGVFHDYTF. CDR3 bases read: TGTGCCAGCAGCAATGCGGGGGTCTTCCACGAC. The V and J genes are TRBV7-2 and TRBJ1-2, with a tentative D call TRBD1 (5 bases). The read stops 3 residues short of the end of the CDR3; the missing end is completed from the germline J gene. Germline loops: CDR1 SGHTA, CDR2 FQGNSA. The CDR3 is 14 amino acids.

To note about this clone: The read ends 3 residues before the CDR3 terminus; that terminus is restored from the germline J gene. The V and J genes are TRBV7-2 and TRBJ2-7, with 10 bases matching TRBD2. The CDR3 is 14 amino acids. Germline V gives CDR1 SGHTA, CDR2 FQGNSA. Trimming took 5 bases from V and 3 from J; bases not matched to a gene: 4. CDR3 DNA, as far as it was read: TGTGCCAGCAGCCCTAGCGGGGGCTACTACGAG. It yields the protein CASSPSGGYYE. The full CDR3 protein reads CASSPSGGYYEQYF.

With regard to this clone: A read error may account for a junction end that differs from germline. Other DNA variants within this sample encode the same CDR3. The CDR3: CSAPRTGGRNTIYF. The CDR3 DNA, read in part, is TGCAGTGCTCCAAGGACAGGGGGCAGAAACACG. This chain links TRBV20-1 with TRBJ1-3, with 11 bases lining up with TRBD1. The read halts 3 residues ahead of the CDR3 end, with the missing end drawn from the germline J gene. The CDR3 sequence is 14 residues long. Germline V gives CDR1 DFQATT, CDR2 SNEGSKA (reference sequence).

Worth noting for this clone: Sequencing ends 3 residues short of the CDR3 end; the germline J gene provides the rest. The chain combines TRBV20-1 with TRBJ1-6; perhaps TRBD1 as D (5 bases). Per germline, CDR1 DFQATT and CDR2 SNEGSKA (reference sequence). The CDR3 has 15 amino acids. The V gene lost 6 bases and the J gene lost 4 bases, with 16 bases spanning the gap. Incomplete CDR3 DNA: TGCAGTGCCGCCCGGGGGAGGGGATATAATTCACCC. It translates to CSAARGRGYNSP. The whole CDR3 is CSAARGRGYNSPLHF.

With respect to this clone: The missing CDR3 end, 3 residues past where the read stops, is filled in from the germline J gene. The chain joins TRBV18 to TRBJ2-7; perhaps TRBD1 as D (6 bases). Germline CDR1 reads KGHSH; CDR2 reads LQKENI. This CDR3 is built from 16 residues. V shed 6 bases and J shed 2 bases, with 20 bases lying between them. This chain's CDR3 is CASSLARTARPYEQYF. CDR3 DNA (partial): TGTGCCAGCTCCCTCGCCAGGACAGCTAGACCCTACGAG.

On this clone: The read halts 3 residues ahead of the CDR3 end, with the missing end drawn from the germline J gene. The rearrangement joins TRBV19 to TRBJ2-1; weak D call: TRBD2 (6 bases). Germline V lookup: CDR1 LNHDA, CDR2 SQIVND (reference sequence). This CDR3 has 15 amino acids. Trimming took 3 bases from V and 3 from J, leaving 12 bases between them. The sequenced CDR3 bases are TGTGCCAGTAGTATTTCGGGGGAGCTCTACAATGAG. Translating it yields CASSISGELYNE. The CDR3 reads in full as CASSISGELYNEQFF.

Note on this clone: The read ends 3 residues before the CDR3 terminus; that terminus is restored from the germline J gene. The chain carries TRBV29-1 and TRBJ2-3; D is possibly TRBD1 (6 bases). The CDR3 contains 12 residues. Germline loops: CDR1 SQVTM, CDR2 ANQGSEA. This CDR3 reads CSARAAGETQYF. The CDR3 bases that were read are TGCAGCGCGAGAGCCGCAGGGGAGACG.

Remarks on this clone: The observed sequence ends 3 residues before the CDR3 terminus, with the missing tail filled in from the germline J gene. The chain is built from TRBV7-9 and TRBJ2-7, with TRBD2 as a possible D gene (5 bases). Between the trimmed V and J ends, which lost 5 bases and 2 bases, there was a span of 16 bases. Germline CDR1 SEHNR, CDR2 FQNEAQ (reference sequence). This CDR3 has 15 residues. CDR3 residues: CASSGGLAPPYEQYF. The sequenced CDR3 bases are TGTGCCAGCAGCGGAGGATTAGCTCCCCCCTACGAG.

With regard to this clone: The sequence runs out 3 residues before the end of the CDR3; the remainder is reconstructed from the germline J gene. The chain is built from TRBV9 and TRBJ2-7; 8 bases match TRBD1. CDR3 length equals 15 residues. Germline loops: CDR1 SGDLS, CDR2 YYNGEE. V shed 2 bases and J 0 bases; nucleotides not matched to a gene: 4. CDR3 in amino acids: CASSVGQGVSYEQYF. The covered CDR3 bases are TGTGCCAGCAGCGTCGGACAGGGAGTCTCCTACGAG.

About this clone: The observed sequence ends 3 residues before the CDR3 terminus, with the missing tail filled in from the germline J gene. The rearrangement joins TRBV19 to TRBJ1-4; 8 positions match TRBD1. With 9 bases clipped from V and 3 bases from J, the junction kept 18 bases outside the gene matches. From germline, CDR1 is LNHDA and CDR2 SQIVND (reference sequence). The CDR3 contains 18 residues. CDR3 region: CASGRTGTSFRANEKLFF. The sequenced part of the CDR3 DNA is TGTGCCAGCGGACGGACAGGGACTTCTTTCCGAGCTAATGAAAAA.

About this clone itself: The read finishes 3 residues shy of the CDR3 end, and the germline J gene is used to complete it. The rearrangement links TRBV5-1 to TRBJ2-3, with 7 bases that match TRBD2. This CDR3 region has 15 residues. The germline gives CDR1 SGHRS, CDR2 YFSETQ. The DNA read from the CDR3 is TGCGCCAGCAGCTTGGTAGGGACTATACAAGAGACG. Protein sequence: CASSLVGTIQET. The CDR3 reads in full as CASSLVGTIQETQYF.

Details on this clone: The sequenced fragment ends 3 residues before the CDR3 boundary, so the rest is inferred from the germline J gene. V and J are TRBV7-9 and TRBJ2-4, with 7 bases fitting TRBD1. The CDR3 has 14 amino acids. Germline V lookup: CDR1 SEHNR, CDR2 FQNEAQ (reference sequence). CDR3 region: CASSSSGGHYGQYF. The DNA read from the CDR3 is TGTGCCAGCAGCTCATCAGGGGGTCACTATGGT.

Worth noting for this clone: Read coverage stops 3 residues before the CDR3 terminus; the germline J gene supplies the remainder. The gene calls are TRBV6-2 or TRBV6-3 and TRBJ1-1, with 8 bases aligning to TRBD1. Germline V gene data show CDR1 as MNHEY and CDR2 as SVGEGT. This CDR3 has 16 amino acids. V was pared by 2 bases and J by 5 bases, with 10 bases of the junction left unmatched. CDR3 bases read: TGTGCCAGCAGTTACCCCACCGGACAGGGTGAAACTGAA. Its translation: CASSYPTGQGETE. The full CDR3 sequence reads CASSYPTGQGETEAFF.